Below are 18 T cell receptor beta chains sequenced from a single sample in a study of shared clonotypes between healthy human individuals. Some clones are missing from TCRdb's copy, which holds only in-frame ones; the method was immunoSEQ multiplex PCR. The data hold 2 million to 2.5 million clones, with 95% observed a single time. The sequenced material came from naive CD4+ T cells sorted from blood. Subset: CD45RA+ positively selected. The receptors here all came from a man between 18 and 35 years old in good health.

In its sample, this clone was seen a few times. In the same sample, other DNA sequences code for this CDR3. The CDR3: CASSDGAYGYTF. In nucleotides, the CDR3 is TGTGCCAGCAGTGACGGTGCCTATGGCTACACCTTC. The V gene is TRBV6-4, the J gene TRBJ1-2; D is uncertain. Trimming removed 2 bases from V and 4 bases from J, with 5 bases in between. The CDR3 is 12 amino acids. The V gene's germline CDR1 is MRHNA and CDR2 SNTAGT.

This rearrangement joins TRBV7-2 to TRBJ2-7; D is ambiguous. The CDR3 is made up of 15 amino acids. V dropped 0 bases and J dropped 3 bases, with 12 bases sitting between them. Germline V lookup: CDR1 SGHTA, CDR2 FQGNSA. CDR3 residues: CASSLAVGSVYEQYF. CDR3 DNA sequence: TGTGCCAGCAGCTTAGCTGTGGGTTCGGTCTACGAGCAGTACTTC.

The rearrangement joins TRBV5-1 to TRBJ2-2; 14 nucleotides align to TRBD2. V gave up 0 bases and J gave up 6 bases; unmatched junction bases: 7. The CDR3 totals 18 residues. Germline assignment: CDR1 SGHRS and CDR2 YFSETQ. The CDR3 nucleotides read TGCGCCAGCAGCTTGGCCGCGACTAGCGGGGGGGCCTCCGGGGAGCTGTTTTTT. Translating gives CASSLAATSGGASGELFF.

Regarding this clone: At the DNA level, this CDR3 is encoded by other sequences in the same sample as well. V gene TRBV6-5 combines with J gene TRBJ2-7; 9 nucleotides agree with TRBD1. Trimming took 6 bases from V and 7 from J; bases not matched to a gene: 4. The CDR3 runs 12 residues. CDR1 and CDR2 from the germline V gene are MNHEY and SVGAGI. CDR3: CASRQGAGEQYF. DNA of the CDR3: TGTGCCAGCAGACAGGGGGCGGGAGAGCAGTACTTC.

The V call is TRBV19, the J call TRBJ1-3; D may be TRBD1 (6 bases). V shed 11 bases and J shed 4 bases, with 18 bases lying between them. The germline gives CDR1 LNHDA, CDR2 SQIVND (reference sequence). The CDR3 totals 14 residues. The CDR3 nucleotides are TGTGCCGTGGTACCCGGGACACTCGGAAACACCATATATTTT. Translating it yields CAVVPGTLGNTIYF.

The CDR3 bases are TGCAGCGTTGAAGATCGTTCGGGAGCGGGACCCTACAATGAGCAGTTCTTC. This sequence encodes CSVEDRSGAGPYNEQFF. This chain connects TRBV29-1 to TRBJ2-1, with 7 bases that match TRBD2. From germline, CDR1 is SQVTM and CDR2 ANQGSEA. The ends lost 0 bases at V and 2 bases at J; junction bases unmatched: 10. CDR3 size: 17 residues.

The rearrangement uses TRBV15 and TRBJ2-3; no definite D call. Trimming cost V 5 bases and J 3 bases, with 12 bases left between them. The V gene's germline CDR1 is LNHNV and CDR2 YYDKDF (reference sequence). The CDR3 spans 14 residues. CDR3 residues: CATSANPLTDTQYF. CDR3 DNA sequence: TGTGCCACCAGCGCCAACCCCTTAACAGATACGCAGTATTTT.

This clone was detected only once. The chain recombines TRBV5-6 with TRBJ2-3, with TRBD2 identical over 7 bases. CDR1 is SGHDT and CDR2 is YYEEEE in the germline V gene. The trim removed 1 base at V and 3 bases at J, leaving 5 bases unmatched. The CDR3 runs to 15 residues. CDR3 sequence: CASSLRQLATDTQYF. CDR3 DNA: TGTGCCAGCAGCTTGCGGCAACTAGCGACAGATACGCAGTATTTT. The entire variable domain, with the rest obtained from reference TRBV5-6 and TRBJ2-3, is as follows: DAGVTQSPTHLIKTRGQQVTLRCSPKSGHDTVSWYQQALGQGPQFIFQYYEEEERQRGNFPDRFSGHQFPNYSSELNVNALLLGDSALYLCASSLRQLATDTQYFGPGTRLTVL.

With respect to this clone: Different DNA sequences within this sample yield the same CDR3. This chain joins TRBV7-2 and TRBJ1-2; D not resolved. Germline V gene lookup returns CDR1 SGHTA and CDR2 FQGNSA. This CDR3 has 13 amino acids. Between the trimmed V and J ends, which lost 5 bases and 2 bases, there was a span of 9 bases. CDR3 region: CASSPSGNYGYTF. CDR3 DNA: TGTGCCAGCAGCCCCTCTGGCAACTATGGCTACACCTTC.

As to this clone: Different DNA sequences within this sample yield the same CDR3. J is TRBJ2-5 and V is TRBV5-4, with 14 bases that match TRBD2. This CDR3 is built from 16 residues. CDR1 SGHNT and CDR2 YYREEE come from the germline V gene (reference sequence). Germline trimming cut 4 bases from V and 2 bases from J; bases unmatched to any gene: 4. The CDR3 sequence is CASSPGLAGGQETQYF. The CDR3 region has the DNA TGTGCCAGCAGCCCTGGACTAGCGGGGGGACAAGAGACCCAGTACTTC.

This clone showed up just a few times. CDR3 nucleotides: TGTGCCTGGGCCCGGGGGGAGGGGCAAGAGACCCAGTACTTC. It specifies CAWARGEGQETQYF. The V and J genes are TRBV30 and TRBJ2-5; 7 bases align to TRBD2. V trimming: 5 bases; J trimming: 2 bases; junction bases outside the gene matches: 8. CDR3 length: 14 residues. The germline gives CDR1 GTSNPN, CDR2 SVGIG (reference sequence).

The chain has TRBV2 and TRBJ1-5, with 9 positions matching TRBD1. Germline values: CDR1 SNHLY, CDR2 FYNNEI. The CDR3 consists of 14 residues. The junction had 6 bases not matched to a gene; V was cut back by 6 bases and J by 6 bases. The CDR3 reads CASRRQGGGQPQHF. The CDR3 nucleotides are TGTGCCAGCAGACGACAGGGGGGTGGTCAGCCCCAGCATTTT. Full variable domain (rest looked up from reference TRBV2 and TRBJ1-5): EPEVTQTPSHQVTQMGQEVILRCVPISNHLYFYWYRQILGQKVEFLVSFYNNEISEKSEIFDDQFSVERPDGSNFTLKIRSTKLEDSAMYFCASRRQGGGQPQHFGDGTRLSIL.

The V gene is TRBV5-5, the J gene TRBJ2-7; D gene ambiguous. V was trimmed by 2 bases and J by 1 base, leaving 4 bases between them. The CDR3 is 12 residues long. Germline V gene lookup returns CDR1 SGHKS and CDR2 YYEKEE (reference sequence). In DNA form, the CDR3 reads TGTGCCAGCAGCTTTGGGTCCTACGAGCAGTACTTC. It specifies CASSFGSYEQYF.

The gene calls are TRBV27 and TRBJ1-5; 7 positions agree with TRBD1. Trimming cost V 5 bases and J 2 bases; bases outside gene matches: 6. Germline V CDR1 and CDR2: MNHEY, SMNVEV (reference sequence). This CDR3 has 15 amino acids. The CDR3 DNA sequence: TGTGCCAGCAGTGACAGACAGGGAGGCAATCAGCCCCAGCATTTT. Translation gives CASSDRQGGNQPQHF.

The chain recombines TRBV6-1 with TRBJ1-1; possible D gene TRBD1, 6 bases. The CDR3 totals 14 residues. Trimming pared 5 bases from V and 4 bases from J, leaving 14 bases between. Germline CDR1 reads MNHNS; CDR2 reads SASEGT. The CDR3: CASSPQGMVTEAFF. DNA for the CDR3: TGTGCCAGCAGTCCACAGGGTATGGTCACTGAAGCTTTCTTT.

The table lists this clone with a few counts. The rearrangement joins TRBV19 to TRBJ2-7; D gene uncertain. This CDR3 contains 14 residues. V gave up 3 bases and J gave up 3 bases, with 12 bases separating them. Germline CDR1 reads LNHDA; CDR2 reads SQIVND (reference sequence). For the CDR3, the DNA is TGTGCCAGTAGTATGCAGGCTGCGAGCTACGAGCAGTACTTC. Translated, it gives CASSMQAASYEQYF.

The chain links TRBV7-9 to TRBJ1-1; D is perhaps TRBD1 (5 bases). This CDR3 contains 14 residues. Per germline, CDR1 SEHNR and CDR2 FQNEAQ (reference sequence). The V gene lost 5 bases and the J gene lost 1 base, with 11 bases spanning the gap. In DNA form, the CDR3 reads TGTGCCAGCAGCCGCCTGGGGCCGAACACTGAAGCTTTCTTT. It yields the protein CASSRLGPNTEAFF.

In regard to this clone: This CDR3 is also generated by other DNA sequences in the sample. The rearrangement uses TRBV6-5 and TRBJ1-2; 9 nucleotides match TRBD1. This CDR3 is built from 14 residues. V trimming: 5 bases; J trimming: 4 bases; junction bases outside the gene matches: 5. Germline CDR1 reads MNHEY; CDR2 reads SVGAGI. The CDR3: CASSPRDRVYGYTF. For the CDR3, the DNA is TGTGCCAGCAGTCCCCGGGACAGGGTCTATGGCTACACCTTC.